The 22 T cell receptor beta chains presented below share a single source sample, sequenced in a study of blood T cell repertoires in COVID-19. Method: immunoSEQ multiplex PCR; TCRdb's copy keeps in-frame clones and lacks some. The data show some 130,000 clones, with 75% to 85% seen just once and approximately 4% held by the top ten. Source material: peripheral blood. Every receptor here comes from a woman of 80 years or more with acute or convalescent COVID-19.

This clone showed up just once. The chain combines TRBV7-6 with TRBJ1-2; no definite D call. The CDR3 is made up of 13 amino acids. CDR1 is SGHVS, CDR2 FNYEAQ, per germline. V was shortened by 5 bases and J by 2 bases, with 9 bases between the two germline ends. CDR3 region: CASSADGNYGYTF. The CDR3 nucleotides read TGTGCCAGCAGCGCCGACGGGAACTATGGCTACACCTTC.

This chain uses TRBV6-6 with TRBJ2-5; 10 bases match TRBD1. Germline trimming cut 5 bases from V and 6 bases from J; bases unmatched to any gene: 3. CDR1 and CDR2 from the germline V gene are MNHNY and SVGAGI (reference sequence). CDR3 length: 13 amino acids. The CDR3 reads CASSRQGAKTQYF. CDR3 DNA sequence: TGTGCCAGCAGTCGACAGGGGGCGAAGACCCAGTACTTC.

This clone occurred a few times. This chain links TRBV30 with TRBJ1-1; TRBD1 is a possible D gene (5 bases). CDR1 GTSNPN and CDR2 SVGIG come from the germline V gene (reference sequence). This CDR3 has 12 residues. V shed 4 bases and J shed 3 bases, with 9 bases lying between them. CDR3 sequence reads: CAWMGGDTEAFF. The CDR3 nucleotides read TGTGCCTGGATGGGGGGAGACACTGAAGCTTTCTTT.

V usage is TRBV7-8 and J usage is TRBJ1-2; 9 nucleotides match TRBD1. The trim removed 3 bases at V and 2 bases at J, leaving 4 bases unmatched. The CDR3 is 15 amino acids. Germline CDR1 SGHVS, CDR2 FQNEAQ. This CDR3 reads CASSFNRGLNYGYTF. In nucleotides, the CDR3 is TGTGCCAGCAGCTTTAACAGGGGGCTAAACTATGGCTACACCTTC.

Notes on this clone: The junction shows a germline mismatch at one end, possibly a read error. This sequence joins TRBV11-3 and TRBJ1-1; weak D call: TRBD1 (5 bases). This CDR3 has 13 amino acids. Germline loops: CDR1 SGHNT, CDR2 YENEEA. CDR3 coding DNA: TGTGCCAGCAGCTTCCGACAGAACGCTGAAGCTTTCTTT. This sequence encodes CASSFRQNAEAFF.

The J gene is TRBJ2-7, the V gene TRBV6-5, with 8 bases aligning to TRBD2. This CDR3 is built from 13 residues. The J segment lost 6 bases and the V segment lost 11 bases, leaving 12 bases of the junction unmatched. Per the germline V gene, CDR1 is MNHEY and CDR2 is SVGAGI. In DNA form, the CDR3 reads TGTGCCGGCTCCGGGACTAGTCTTAGCGAGCAGTACTTC. This sequence encodes CAGSGTSLSEQYF.

The rearrangement uses TRBV21-1 and TRBJ1-6; the table assigns TRBD1, which was not confirmed against the DNA. TRBV21-1 is a pseudogene. The CDR3 runs 15 residues. The CDR3 here is CASSNRDSYNSPLHF. CDR3 DNA sequence: TGTGCCAGCAGCAACAGGGACAGCTATAATTCACCCCTCCACTTT.

This clone was counted once. The genes are TRBV7-9 and TRBJ2-6; 8 bases are shared with TRBD1. This CDR3 is built from 17 residues. J gave up 2 bases and V 5 bases, and 8 bases lay outside the gene matches. Germline V gives CDR1 SEHNR, CDR2 FQNEAQ (reference sequence). The CDR3 sequence is CASSRDRGTPGANVLTF. The CDR3 DNA reads TGTGCCAGCAGCCGTGACAGGGGTACCCCTGGGGCCAACGTCCTGACTTTC.

This chain's CDR3 is CASSTGTGDPSTDTQYF. CDR3 nucleotides: TGTGCCAGTAGTACCGGGACAGGGGACCCTAGCACAGATACGCAGTATTTT. The genes are TRBV19 and TRBJ2-3; TRBD1 agrees at 10 bases. This CDR3 is 17 amino acids long. Germline CDR1 LNHDA, CDR2 SQIVND (reference sequence). V lost 4 bases to trimming and J lost 0 bases; unmatched junction nucleotides: 7. Full variable domain (rest looked up from reference TRBV19 and TRBJ2-3): DGGITQSPKYLFRKEGQNVTLSCEQNLNHDAMYWYRQDPGQGLRLIYYSQIVNDFQKGDIAEGYSVSREKKESFPLTVTSAQKNPTAFYLCASSTGTGDPSTDTQYFGPGTRLTVL.

The V and J genes are TRBV19 and TRBJ1-6; 7 bases line up with TRBD1. Germline V lookup: CDR1 LNHDA, CDR2 SQIVND (reference sequence). This CDR3 is built from 15 residues. V gave up 0 bases and J gave up 8 bases; unmatched junction bases: 4. The DNA for the CDR3 is TGTGCCAGTAGTATAGAATGGACAGGAGATTCACCCCTCCACTTT. Amino acids: CASSIEWTGDSPLHF.

The CDR3 is CATSGGINEQFF. In nucleotides, the CDR3 is TGTGCCACCAGTGGCGGTATCAATGAGCAGTTCTTC. J is TRBJ2-1 and V is TRBV24-1; no definite D call. The CDR3 runs 12 residues. Trimming left V 5 bases short and J 6 bases short, with 7 bases between. The germline gives CDR1 KGHDR, CDR2 SFDVKD.

This rearrangement joins TRBV7-2 to TRBJ2-5; D remains unclear. The CDR3 loop spans 14 amino acids. V was clipped by 5 bases and J by 3 bases, with 13 bases between them. Germline CDR1 SGHTA, CDR2 FQGNSA. The CDR3 DNA is TGTGCCAGCAGCCGCGACTGGAATGAAGAGACCCAGTACTTC. It is translated as CASSRDWNEETQYF.

The V call is TRBV7-2, the J call TRBJ2-3; 12 bases align to TRBD2. Germline-derived CDR1 and CDR2 are SGHTA and FQGNSA. The CDR3 loop spans 19 amino acids. V was pared by 2 bases and J by 3 bases, with 12 bases of the junction left unmatched. The CDR3 DNA reads as TGTGCCAGCAGCTTATTACCTAGCGGGGGGGCCACAGTAACAGATACGCAGTATTTT. It is translated as CASSLLPSGGATVTDTQYF. The full variable domain, completed using reference TRBV7-2 and TRBJ2-3, is GAGVSQSPSNKVTEKGKDVELRCDPISGHTALYWYRQSLGQGLEFLIYFQGNSAPDKSGLPSDRFSAERTGGSVSTLTIQRTQQEDSAVYLCASSLLPSGGATVTDTQYFGPGTRLTVL.

The chain is built from TRBV5-1 and TRBJ1-2; possibly TRBD1 for D (6 bases). Looked up from germline, CDR1 is SGHRS and CDR2 is YFSETQ. Trimming left V 0 bases short and J 4 bases short, with 13 bases between. This CDR3 region has 15 residues. This CDR3 reads CASSLAGAAGYGYTF. The CDR3, as DNA: TGCGCCAGCAGCTTGGCAGGGGCCGCTGGCTATGGCTACACCTTC.

The chain joins TRBV28 to TRBJ1-1, with 8 bases lining up with TRBD1. This CDR3 is built from 14 residues. V lost 6 bases and J lost 2; bases outside the gene matches: 5. In germline, CDR1 is MDHEN, CDR2 SYDVKM. CDR3 coding DNA: TGTGCCAGCAGGCCAGGACAGGGCAACACTGAAGCTTTCTTT. Residues: CASRPGQGNTEAFF.

The V gene is TRBV11-2, the J gene TRBJ2-3, with D perhaps TRBD1 (5 bases). Per germline, CDR1 SGHAT and CDR2 FQNNGV. The V gene lost 3 bases and the J gene lost 8 bases, with 12 bases spanning the gap. The CDR3 spans 13 residues. CDR3 loop: CASSFSDILTQYF. The CDR3 region has the DNA TGTGCCAGCAGCTTCTCGGACATACTTACGCAGTATTTT.

The V and J genes are TRBV18 and TRBJ2-3; D is undetermined. Per germline, CDR1 KGHSH and CDR2 LQKENI. Deletions cut 3 bases from V and 2 bases from J, with 9 bases between. The CDR3 runs 14 residues. CDR3 DNA: TGTGCCAGCTCACCCGGTACAGCCACAGATACGCAGTATTTT. It yields the protein CASSPGTATDTQYF.

This chain links TRBV30 with TRBJ1-3, with 9 positions matching TRBD1. CDR1 is GTSNPN and CDR2 is SVGIG in the germline V gene (reference sequence). CDR3 length: 15 residues. V shed 4 bases, J shed 3 bases, and the junction held 7 bases outside the gene matches. The CDR3 nucleotides read TGTGCCTGGACCCGGACAGGGGATATTGGAAACACCATATATTTT. Amino acid sequence: CAWTRTGDIGNTIYF.

This sequence joins TRBV9 and TRBJ2-1, with D unresolved. Between the trimmed V and J ends, which lost 0 bases and 3 bases, there was a span of 13 bases. Germline V gives CDR1 SGDLS, CDR2 YYNGEE. This CDR3 spans 16 amino acids. Written as DNA, the CDR3 is TGTGCCAGCAGCGTAGCCCCGTCGACACGCTACAATGAGCAGTTCTTC. Translation gives CASSVAPSTRYNEQFF.

The V call is TRBV11-2, the J call TRBJ2-7; TRBD2 might be the D (6 bases). Between the trimmed V and J ends, which lost 6 bases and 4 bases, there was a span of 16 bases. The CDR3 runs 14 residues. Germline V gives CDR1 SGHAT, CDR2 FQNNGV. The DNA for the CDR3 is TGTGCCAGCAGTACATACGGGAGTAGGTACGAGCAGTACTTC. This sequence encodes CASSTYGSRYEQYF. Full variable domain (rest looked up from reference TRBV11-2 and TRBJ2-7): EAGVAQSPRYKIIEKRQSVAFWCNPISGHATLYWYQQILGQGPKLLIQFQNNGVVDDSQLPKDRFSAERLKGVDSTLKIQPAKLEDSAVYLCASSTYGSRYEQYFGPGTRLTVT.

The chain recombines TRBV11-3 with TRBJ2-1; D is perhaps TRBD1 (5 bases). The CDR3 spans 15 residues. Germline V gene sequence: CDR1 SGHNT, CDR2 YENEEA. V lost 0 bases to trimming and J lost 5 bases, with 11 bases between them. The CDR3 nucleotides read TGTGCCAGCAGCTTAGATGGATGGGGCCACAATGAGCAGTTCTTC. It is translated as CASSLDGWGHNEQFF.

V is TRBV24-1 and J is TRBJ1-5, with 8 bases matching TRBD1. Germline V CDR1 and CDR2: KGHDR, SFDVKD. The CDR3 covers 16 residues. Unmatched junction bases numbered 7, after V lost 3 bases and J lost 4 bases. The CDR3 DNA follows: TGTGCCACCAGTGATCCCCGTGACAGGGGTAATCAGCCCCAGCATTTT. Translating it yields CATSDPRDRGNQPQHF.